These 2 T cell receptor beta chains were sequenced from one sample in a study of PD-1 blockade in classical Hodgkin lymphoma. Described time point: newly diagnosed, previously untreated cHL patient sample. Profiling relied on immunoSEQ multiplex PCR, and the TCRdb table lists in-frame clones only, not all of them. Among about 25,000 clones, about 94% were seen once, and the ten largest hold 3% to 4%. The specimen sequenced was peripheral blood mononuclear cells (PBMCs). These receptors were collected from a human donor with classical Hodgkin lymphoma.

The chain recombines TRBV27 with TRBJ1-5, with TRBD1 matching 7 bases. The ends lost 4 bases at V and 2 bases at J; junction bases unmatched: 5. This CDR3 is built from 15 residues. From germline, CDR1 is MNHEY and CDR2 SMNVEV (reference sequence). CDR3 nucleotides: TGTGCCAGCAGTTCCGCGGGACAGCGCAATCAGCCCCAGCATTTT. Its translation is CASSSAGQRNQPQHF.

The chain employs TRBV4-2 and TRBJ2-5; TRBD2 matches 16 bases. Germline lookup yields CDR1 LGHNA and CDR2 YNFKEQ. Germline trimming cut 5 bases from V and 2 bases from J; bases unmatched to any gene: 11. The CDR3 has 19 amino acids. Written as DNA, the CDR3 is TGTGCCAGCAGCTCAACCGGGACTAGCGGGGGGGCGTGGCAAGAGACCCAGTACTTC. It translates to CASSSTGTSGGAWQETQYF.